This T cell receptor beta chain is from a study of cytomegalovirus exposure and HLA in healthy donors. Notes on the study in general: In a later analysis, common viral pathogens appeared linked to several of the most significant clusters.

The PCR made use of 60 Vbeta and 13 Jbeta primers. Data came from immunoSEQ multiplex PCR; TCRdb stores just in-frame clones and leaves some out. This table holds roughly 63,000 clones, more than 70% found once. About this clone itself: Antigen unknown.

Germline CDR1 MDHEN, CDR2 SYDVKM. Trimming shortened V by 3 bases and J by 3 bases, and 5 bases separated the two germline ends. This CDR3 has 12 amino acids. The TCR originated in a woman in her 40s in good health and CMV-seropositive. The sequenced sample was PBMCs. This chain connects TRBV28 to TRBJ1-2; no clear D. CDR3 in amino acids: CASSLSDYGYTF. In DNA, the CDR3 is TGTGCCAGCAGTTTGTCGGACTATGGCTACACCTTC.